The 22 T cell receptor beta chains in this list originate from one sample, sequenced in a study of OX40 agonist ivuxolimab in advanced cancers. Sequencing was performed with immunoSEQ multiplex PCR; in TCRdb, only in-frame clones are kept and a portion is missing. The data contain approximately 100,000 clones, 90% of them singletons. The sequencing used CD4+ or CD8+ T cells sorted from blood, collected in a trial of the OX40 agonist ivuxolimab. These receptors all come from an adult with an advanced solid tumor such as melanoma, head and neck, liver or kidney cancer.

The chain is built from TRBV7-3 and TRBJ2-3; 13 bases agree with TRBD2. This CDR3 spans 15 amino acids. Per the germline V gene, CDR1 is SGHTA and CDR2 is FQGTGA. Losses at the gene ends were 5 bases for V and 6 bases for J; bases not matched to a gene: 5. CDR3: CASSRTSGRGDTQYF. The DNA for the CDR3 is TGTGCCAGCAGCCGGACTAGCGGGAGAGGGGATACGCAGTATTTT.

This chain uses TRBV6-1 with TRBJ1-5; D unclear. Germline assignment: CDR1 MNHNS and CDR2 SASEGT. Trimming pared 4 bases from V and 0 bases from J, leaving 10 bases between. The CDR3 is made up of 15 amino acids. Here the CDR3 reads CASSALEVSNQPQHF. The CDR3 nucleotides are TGTGCCAGCAGTGCCTTAGAGGTTAGCAATCAGCCCCAGCATTTT.

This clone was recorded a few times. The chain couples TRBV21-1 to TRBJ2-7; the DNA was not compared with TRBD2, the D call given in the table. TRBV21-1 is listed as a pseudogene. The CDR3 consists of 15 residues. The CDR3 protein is CASSARTSGNYEQYF. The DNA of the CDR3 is TGTGCCAGCAGCGCCCGGACTAGCGGGAACTACGAGCAGTACTTC.

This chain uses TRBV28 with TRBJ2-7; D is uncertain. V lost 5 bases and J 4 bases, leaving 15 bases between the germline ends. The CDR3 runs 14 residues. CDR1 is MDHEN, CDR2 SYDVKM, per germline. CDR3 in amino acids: CASSPWTAKYEQYF. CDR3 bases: TGTGCCAGCAGTCCATGGACGGCTAAGTACGAGCAGTACTTC.

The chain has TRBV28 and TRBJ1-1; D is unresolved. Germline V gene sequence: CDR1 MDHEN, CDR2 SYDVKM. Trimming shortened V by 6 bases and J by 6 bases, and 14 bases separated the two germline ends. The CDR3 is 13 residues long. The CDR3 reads CASRERAPPEAFF. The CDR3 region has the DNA TGTGCCAGCAGGGAGAGGGCTCCCCCTGAAGCTTTCTTT.

DNA for the CDR3: TGTGCCAGCAGCTTAGATAGGGGCCACGAGCAGTACTTC. Amino acids: CASSLDRGHEQYF. The genes are TRBV11-3 and TRBJ2-7, with D possibly matching TRBD1 (5 bases). Trimming took 0 bases from V and 5 from J, leaving 8 bases between them. The CDR3 spans 13 residues. Germline assignment: CDR1 SGHNT and CDR2 YENEEA.

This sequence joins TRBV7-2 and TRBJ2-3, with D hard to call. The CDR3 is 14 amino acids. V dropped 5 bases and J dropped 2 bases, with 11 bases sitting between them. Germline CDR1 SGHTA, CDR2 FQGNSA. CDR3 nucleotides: TGTGCCAGCAGCCCCTTAGGTTCCACAGATACGCAGTATTTT. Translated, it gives CASSPLGSTDTQYF.

The CDR3 DNA sequence: TGCGCCAGCAGCCAAGAGGGGAACGTCCAAGAGACCCAGTACTTC. Its translation: CASSQEGNVQETQYF. This chain links TRBV4-1 with TRBJ2-5; D remains unclear. The CDR3 has 15 amino acids. Germline V gene data show CDR1 as MGHRA and CDR2 as YSYEKL. The V and J ends lost 0 bases and 1 base respectively, with 9 bases between them.

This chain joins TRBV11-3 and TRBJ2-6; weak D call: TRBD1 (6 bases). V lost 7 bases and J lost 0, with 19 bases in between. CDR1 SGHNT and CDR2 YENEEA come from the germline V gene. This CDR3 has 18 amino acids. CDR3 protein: CASIRGQRAYSGANVLTF. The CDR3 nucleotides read TGTGCCAGCATCAGAGGACAGAGAGCCTACTCTGGGGCCAACGTCCTGACTTTC.

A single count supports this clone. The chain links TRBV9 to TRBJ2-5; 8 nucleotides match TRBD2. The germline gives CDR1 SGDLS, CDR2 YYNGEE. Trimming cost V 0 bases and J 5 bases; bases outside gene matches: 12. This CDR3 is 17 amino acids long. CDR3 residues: CASSVGVTSGSAETQYF. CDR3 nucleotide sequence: TGTGCCAGCAGCGTAGGTGTAACTAGCGGATCTGCGGAGACCCAGTACTTC.

The CDR3 DNA follows: TGTGCCAGCAGTTCTACCCTACAGGGGACCGAGTATTTT. Translating gives CASSSTLQGTEYF. The chain combines TRBV14 with TRBJ2-3, with TRBD1 matching over 7 bases. V was clipped by 6 bases and J by 13 bases; unmatched bases: 13. This CDR3 spans 13 amino acids. Germline V gene data show CDR1 as SGHDN and CDR2 as FVKESK.

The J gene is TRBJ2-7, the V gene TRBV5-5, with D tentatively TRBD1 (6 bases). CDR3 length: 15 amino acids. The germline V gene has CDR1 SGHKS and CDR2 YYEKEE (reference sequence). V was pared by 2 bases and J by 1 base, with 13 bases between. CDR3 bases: TGTGCCAGCAGCTTATCCTCCGGGACATCCTACGAGCAGTACTTC. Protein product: CASSLSSGTSYEQYF.

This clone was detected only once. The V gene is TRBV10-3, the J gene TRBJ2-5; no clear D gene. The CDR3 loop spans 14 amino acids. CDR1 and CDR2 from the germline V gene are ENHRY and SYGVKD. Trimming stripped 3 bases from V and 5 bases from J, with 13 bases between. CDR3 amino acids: CAISDRAVTETQYF. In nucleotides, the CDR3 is TGTGCCATCAGTGATAGAGCAGTCACGGAGACCCAGTACTTC.

The CDR3 reads CASSFSSGVSYEQYF. The DNA of the CDR3 is TGTGCCAGCAGCTTCTCTAGCGGGGTCTCCTACGAGCAGTACTTC. The chain links TRBV7-2 to TRBJ2-5; 9 nucleotides match TRBD2. The DNA matches TRBJ2-7 better at its end, which makes the J call doubtful. The CDR3 is 15 amino acids. CDR1 is SGHTA and CDR2 is FQGNSA in the germline V gene.

For the CDR3, the DNA is TGTGCCAGCAGCCAAGGGACAAGGTCTAGCGGGAGTTCTAATGAGCAGTTCTTC. This codes for CASSQGTRSSGSSNEQFF. The gene calls are TRBV4-2 and TRBJ2-1, with 10 nucleotides matching TRBD2. Germline V gene lookup returns CDR1 LGHNA and CDR2 YNFKEQ. The ends lost 1 base at V and 7 bases at J; junction bases unmatched: 13. The CDR3 has 18 residues.

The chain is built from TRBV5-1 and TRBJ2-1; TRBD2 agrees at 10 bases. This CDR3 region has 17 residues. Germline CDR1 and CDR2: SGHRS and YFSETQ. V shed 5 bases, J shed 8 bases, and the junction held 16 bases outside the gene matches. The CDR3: CASRGGLLAGAGYEQFF. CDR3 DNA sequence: TGCGCCAGCAGAGGGGGTCTGCTAGCGGGAGCCGGATATGAGCAGTTCTTC.

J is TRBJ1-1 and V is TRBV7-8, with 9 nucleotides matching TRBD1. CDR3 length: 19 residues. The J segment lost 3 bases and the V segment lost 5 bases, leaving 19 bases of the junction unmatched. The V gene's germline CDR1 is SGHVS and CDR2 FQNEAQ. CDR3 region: CASSQRLGTGRERYTEAFF. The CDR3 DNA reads TGTGCCAGCAGCCAGCGACTAGGGACAGGGAGGGAGAGGTACACTGAAGCTTTCTTT.

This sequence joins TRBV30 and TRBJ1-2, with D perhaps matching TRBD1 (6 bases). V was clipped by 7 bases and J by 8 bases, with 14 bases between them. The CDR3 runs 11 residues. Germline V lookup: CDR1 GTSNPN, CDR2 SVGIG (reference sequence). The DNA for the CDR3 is TGTGCCTTAGGGGGGGAGCGGGGCTACACCTTC. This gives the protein CALGGERGYTF.

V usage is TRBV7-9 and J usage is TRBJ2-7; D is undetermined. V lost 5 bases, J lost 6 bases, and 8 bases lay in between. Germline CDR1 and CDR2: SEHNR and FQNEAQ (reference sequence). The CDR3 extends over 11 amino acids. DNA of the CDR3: TGTGCCAGCAGCCCCGACGCCGAGCAGTACTTC. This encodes CASSPDAEQYF.

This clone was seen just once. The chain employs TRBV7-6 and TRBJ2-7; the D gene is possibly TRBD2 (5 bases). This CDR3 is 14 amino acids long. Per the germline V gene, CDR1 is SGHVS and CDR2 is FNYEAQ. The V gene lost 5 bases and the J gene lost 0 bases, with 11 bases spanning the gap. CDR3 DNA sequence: TGTGCCAGCAGCCTTAACAGCGGCTCCTACGAGCAGTACTTC. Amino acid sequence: CASSLNSGSYEQYF.

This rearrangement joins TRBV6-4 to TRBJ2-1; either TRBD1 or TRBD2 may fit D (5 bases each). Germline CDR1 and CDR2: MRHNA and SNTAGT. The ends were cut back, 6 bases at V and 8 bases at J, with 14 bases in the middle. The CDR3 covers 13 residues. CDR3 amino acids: CASSRETGHEQFF. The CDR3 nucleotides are TGTGCCAGCAGCAGGGAAACGGGACATGAGCAGTTCTTC.

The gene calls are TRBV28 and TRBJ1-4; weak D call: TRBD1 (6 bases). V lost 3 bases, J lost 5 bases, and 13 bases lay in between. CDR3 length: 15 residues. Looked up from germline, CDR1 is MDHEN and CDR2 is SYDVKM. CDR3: CASSFQGIQNEKLFF. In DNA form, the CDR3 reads TGTGCCAGCAGTTTCCAGGGGATACAAAATGAAAAACTGTTTTTT.